The 15 T cell receptor beta chains in this list originate from one sample, sequenced in a study of cytomegalovirus exposure and HLA in healthy donors. The assay was immunoSEQ multiplex PCR, and TCRdb's table has in-frame clones only and misses some. The sample yields 150,000 to 200,000 clones, about 85% seen once. The specimen sequenced was PBMCs. The receptors originated from a man aged 25 to 40 in good health and CMV-seropositive.

The rearrangement joins TRBV5-1 to TRBJ1-2, with no clear D. This CDR3 comprises 15 residues. V lost 4 bases to trimming and J lost 5 bases, with 18 bases between them. CDR1 and CDR2 (germline): SGHRS, YFSETQ. The CDR3 bases are TGCGCCAGCAGCCTGGGCCCTGACTGGGTGTATGGCTACACCTTC. It codes for CASSLGPDWVYGYTF.

This clone has a handful of counts. This chain connects TRBV2 to TRBJ2-1, with 10 bases matching TRBD2. The germline V gene has CDR1 SNHLY and CDR2 FYNNEI. V was pared by 7 bases and J by 7 bases, with 7 bases of the junction left unmatched. The CDR3 consists of 14 residues. The CDR3 DNA follows: TGTGCCAGCAAACGGACTAGCGGAACTAATGAGCAGTTCTTC. Translating it yields CASKRTSGTNEQFF.

The DNA for the CDR3 is TGTGCCAGCAGTTTTTCACACAGGGGTTCGGATACTGAAGCTTTCTTT. This gives the protein CASSFSHRGSDTEAFF. The V and J genes are TRBV27 and TRBJ1-1; 7 bases map to TRBD1. The germline CDR1 and CDR2 sequences are MNHEY and SMNVEV (reference sequence). The CDR3 contains 16 residues. J gave up 5 bases and V 3 bases, and 12 bases lay outside the gene matches.

V usage is TRBV6-5 and J usage is TRBJ1-2, with TRBD1 matching over 8 bases. CDR1 is MNHEY, CDR2 SVGAGI, per germline. This CDR3 has 15 residues. V dropped 2 bases and J dropped 4; count of bases not matched to a gene: 6. The DNA for the CDR3 is TGTGCCAGCAGTTACCCGACAGGGGTTGGCTATGGCTACACCTTC. It is translated as CASSYPTGVGYGYTF.

The rearrangement links TRBV6-5 to TRBJ1-4, with no clear D. With 5 bases removed from V and 0 bases from J, the gap between germline ends came to 4 bases. CDR3 length: 13 amino acids. The germline V gene encodes CDR1 MNHEY and CDR2 SVGAGI. The CDR3 loop is CASSPATNEKLFF. In DNA form, the CDR3 reads TGTGCCAGCAGTCCTGCAACTAATGAAAAACTGTTTTTT.

V is TRBV4-3 and J is TRBJ1-2; D gene unclear. The CDR3 spans 13 residues. Germline values: CDR1 LGHNA, CDR2 YSLEER. V lost 0 bases to trimming and J lost 8 bases, with 10 bases between them. DNA for the CDR3: TGCGCCAGCAGCCAAGATGGGCGGGTCGGCTACACCTTC. It yields the protein CASSQDGRVGYTF.

The V and J genes are TRBV14 and TRBJ2-7; the match to TRBD1 covers 11 bases. Germline loops: CDR1 SGHDN, CDR2 FVKESK. The CDR3 consists of 14 residues. With V trimmed by 4 bases and J by 4 bases, 3 bases remained unmatched. The CDR3: CASSPGQGVYEQYF. The CDR3 DNA sequence: TGTGCCAGCAGCCCGGGACAGGGGGTATACGAGCAGTACTTC.

This clone was seen just once. The chain joins TRBV6-1 to TRBJ2-5; D is possibly TRBD2 (6 bases). In germline, CDR1 is MNHNS, CDR2 SASEGT. CDR3 length: 14 amino acids. V lost 2 bases and J lost 3, with 10 bases in between. The DNA for the CDR3 is TGTGCCAGCAGTGAACTTCGGGGGAAAGAGACCCAGTACTTC. Translated, it gives CASSELRGKETQYF.

Only a few counts were recorded for this clone. The chain joins TRBV2 to TRBJ2-7, with TRBD1 as a possible D gene (6 bases). With 6 bases removed from V and 1 base from J, the gap between germline ends came to 16 bases. This CDR3 is 15 amino acids long. Germline V gene data show CDR1 as SNHLY and CDR2 as FYNNEI. CDR3 residues: CASSEGDIRSYEQYF. The CDR3 bases are TGTGCCAGCAGCGAGGGGGACATAAGGTCCTACGAGCAGTACTTC.

The CDR3 region is CASSSGTGANGEKLFF. The DNA for the CDR3 is TGTGCCAGCAGCTCCGGGACAGGGGCCAATGGGGAAAAACTGTTTTTT. The chain combines TRBV5-4 with TRBJ1-4; 10 bases agree with TRBD1. V gave up 3 bases and J gave up 8 bases; unmatched junction bases: 10. Germline V gives CDR1 SGHNT, CDR2 YYREEE (reference sequence). There are 16 residues in the CDR3.

This sequence joins TRBV11-2 and TRBJ2-3, with TRBD2 as a possible D gene (5 bases). The ends were cut back, 1 base at V and 0 bases at J, with 5 bases in the middle. This CDR3 comprises 14 residues. Germline CDR1 and CDR2: SGHAT and FQNNGV. The CDR3 DNA reads TGTGCCAGCAGCTTAGCGGGGAGCACAGATACGCAGTATTTT. The encoded protein is CASSLAGSTDTQYF.

This clone showed up just a few times. The CDR3, as DNA: TGCGCCAGCAGCCAAATGGCGCAGGGTTCACCCCTCCACTTT. This encodes CASSQMAQGSPLHF. The J gene is TRBJ1-6, the V gene TRBV4-1; D possibly corresponds to TRBD1 (5 bases). The CDR3 has 14 amino acids. CDR1 is MGHRA and CDR2 is YSYEKL in the germline V gene. Trimming cost V 2 bases and J 9 bases, with 11 bases left between them.

The rearrangement joins TRBV7-2 to TRBJ2-7; 10 bases line up with TRBD2. The CDR3 has 15 amino acids. Trimming at V came to 4 bases and at J to 0 bases, leaving 3 bases not matched to a gene. Germline lookup yields CDR1 SGHTA and CDR2 FQGNSA. CDR3 protein: CASSSSGGRSYEQYF. CDR3 nucleotides: TGTGCCAGCAGCTCTAGCGGGGGCCGCTCCTACGAGCAGTACTTC. Based on the CDR3 plus reference TRBV7-2 and TRBJ2-7, the full variable domain is GAGVSQSPSNKVTEKGKDVELRCDPISGHTALYWYRQSLGQGLEFLIYFQGNSAPDKSGLPSDRFSAERTGGSVSTLTIQRTQQEDSAVYLCASSSSGGRSYEQYFGPGTRLTVT.

There are a few counts of this clone. The rearrangement joins TRBV2 to TRBJ2-7, with TRBD1 matching 7 bases. Germline lookup yields CDR1 SNHLY and CDR2 FYNNEI. There are 14 residues in the CDR3. The ends lost 5 bases at V and 0 bases at J; junction bases unmatched: 4. The CDR3 DNA is TGTGCCAGCAGTAGACAGGGAAGCTCCTACGAGCAGTACTTC. Translated: CASSRQGSSYEQYF.

This clone counts as medium-sized. V and J are TRBV19 and TRBJ1-1; possibly TRBD1 for D (5 bases). V dropped 6 bases and J dropped 3 bases, with 17 bases sitting between them. CDR3 length equals 15 residues. The germline CDR1 and CDR2 sequences are LNHDA and SQIVND (reference sequence). CDR3 in amino acids: CASREGLNSYTEAFF. The CDR3 nucleotides are TGTGCCAGTAGAGAGGGACTAAACTCGTACACTGAAGCTTTCTTT.